This T cell receptor (beta chain) comes out of a study of blood T cell repertoires in COVID-19. At the level of the study: From T cells, B-cell-depleted T cells, or PBMCs came the material, which was cDNA or gDNA.

Per the original data handling: Counts of nucleated cells, estimated from reference gene primer amplification, were obtained. Clones were read by immunoSEQ multiplex PCR, and TCRdb kept only the in-frame ones, dropping some. V and J calls and clone size are as listed in that table; D and trimming were resolved from the DNA. The data contain roughly 80,000 clones, roughly 82% of them singletons. Germline V lookup: CDR1 SEHNR, CDR2 FQNEAQ (reference sequence). V dropped 5 bases and J dropped 4; count of bases not matched to a gene: 8. The CDR3 runs 15 residues. As to this clone: Other nucleotide sequences from this sample produce the same CDR3.

Sequenced sample: peripheral blood. The chain joins TRBV7-9 to TRBJ2-3; 8 bases fit TRBD1. This clonotype was obtained from a human donor in a cohort sampled during active COVID-19. CDR3 sequence: CASSPNQGAADTQYF. In nucleotides, the CDR3 is TGTGCCAGCAGCCCCAATCAGGGGGCTGCAGATACGCAGTATTTT.